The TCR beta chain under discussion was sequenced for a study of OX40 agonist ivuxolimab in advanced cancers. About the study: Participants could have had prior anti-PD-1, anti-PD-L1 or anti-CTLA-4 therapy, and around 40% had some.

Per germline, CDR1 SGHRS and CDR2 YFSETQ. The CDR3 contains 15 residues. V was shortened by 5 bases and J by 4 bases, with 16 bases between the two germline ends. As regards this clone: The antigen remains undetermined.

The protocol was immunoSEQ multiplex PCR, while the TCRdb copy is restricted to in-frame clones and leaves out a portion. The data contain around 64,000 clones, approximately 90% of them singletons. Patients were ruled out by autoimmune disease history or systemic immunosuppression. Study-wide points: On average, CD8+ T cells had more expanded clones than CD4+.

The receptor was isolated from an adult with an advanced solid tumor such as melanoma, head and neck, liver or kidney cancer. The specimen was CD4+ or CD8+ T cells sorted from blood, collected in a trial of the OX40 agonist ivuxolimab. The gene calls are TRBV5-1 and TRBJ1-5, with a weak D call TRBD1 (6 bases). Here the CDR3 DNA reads TGCGCCAGCAGTTTAGGACAGAATGGGAATCAGCCCCAGCATTTT. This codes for CASSLGQNGNQPQHF.